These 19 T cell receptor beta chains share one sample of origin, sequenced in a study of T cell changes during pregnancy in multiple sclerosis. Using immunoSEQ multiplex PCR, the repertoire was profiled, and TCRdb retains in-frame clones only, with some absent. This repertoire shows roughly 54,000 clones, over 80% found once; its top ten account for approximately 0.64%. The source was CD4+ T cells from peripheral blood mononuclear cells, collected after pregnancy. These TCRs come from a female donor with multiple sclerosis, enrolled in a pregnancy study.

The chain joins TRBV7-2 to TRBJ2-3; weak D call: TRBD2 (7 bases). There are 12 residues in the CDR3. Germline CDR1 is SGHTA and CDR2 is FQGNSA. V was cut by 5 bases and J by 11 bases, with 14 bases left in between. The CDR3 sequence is CASSHVGGRQYF. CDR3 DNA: TGTGCCAGCAGCCACGTGGGGGGGCGGCAGTATTTT.

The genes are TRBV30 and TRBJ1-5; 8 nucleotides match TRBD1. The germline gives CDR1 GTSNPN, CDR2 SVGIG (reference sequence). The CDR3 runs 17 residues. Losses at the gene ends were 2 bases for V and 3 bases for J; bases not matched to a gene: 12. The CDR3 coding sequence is TGTGCCTGGAGTAGAGACCGGACAGGGAAGGCCAATCAGCCCCAGCATTTT. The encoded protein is CAWSRDRTGKANQPQHF.

CDR3 in amino acids: CSVEDLFLSGANVLTF. The CDR3 bases are TGCAGCGTTGAGGACTTATTTTTATCTGGGGCCAACGTCCTGACTTTC. The chain joins TRBV29-1 to TRBJ2-6; weak D call: TRBD2 (5 bases). With 3 bases removed from V and 1 base from J, the gap between germline ends came to 13 bases. The germline CDR1 and CDR2 sequences are SQVTM and ANQGSEA. The CDR3 is 16 amino acids. Using reference TRBV29-1 and TRBJ2-6 for the parts outside the CDR3, the full variable domain is SAVISQKPSRDICQRGTSLTIQCQVDSQVTMMFWYRQQPGQSLTLIATANQGSEATYESGFVIDKFPISRPNLTFSTLTVSNMSPEDSSIYLCSVEDLFLSGANVLTFGAGSRLTVL.

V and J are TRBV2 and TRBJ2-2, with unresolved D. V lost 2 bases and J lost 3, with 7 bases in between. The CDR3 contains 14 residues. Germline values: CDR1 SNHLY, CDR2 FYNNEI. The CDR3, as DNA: TGTGCCAGCAGTGAATCACAGTACACCGGGGAGCTGTTTTTT. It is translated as CASSESQYTGELFF.

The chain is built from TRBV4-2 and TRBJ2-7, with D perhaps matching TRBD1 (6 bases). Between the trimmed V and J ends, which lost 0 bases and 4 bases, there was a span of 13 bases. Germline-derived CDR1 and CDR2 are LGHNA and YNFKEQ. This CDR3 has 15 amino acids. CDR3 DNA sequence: TGTGCCAGCAGCCAAGATCGGTACAGGGTGTACGAGCAGTACTTC. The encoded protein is CASSQDRYRVYEQYF.

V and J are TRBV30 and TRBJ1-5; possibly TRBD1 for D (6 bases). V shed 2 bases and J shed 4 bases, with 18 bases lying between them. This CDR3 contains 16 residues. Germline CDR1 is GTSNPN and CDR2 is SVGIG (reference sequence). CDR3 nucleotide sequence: TGTGCCTGGAGTCATCCCCTCCGGACAGCGAATCAGCCCCAGCATTTT. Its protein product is CAWSHPLRTANQPQHF.

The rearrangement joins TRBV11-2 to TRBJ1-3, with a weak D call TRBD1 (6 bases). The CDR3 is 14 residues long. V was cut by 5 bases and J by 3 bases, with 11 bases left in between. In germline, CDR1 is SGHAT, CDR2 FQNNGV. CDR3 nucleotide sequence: TGTGCCAGCAGCCCGAGACAGGTTGGAAACACCATATATTTT. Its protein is CASSPRQVGNTIYF.

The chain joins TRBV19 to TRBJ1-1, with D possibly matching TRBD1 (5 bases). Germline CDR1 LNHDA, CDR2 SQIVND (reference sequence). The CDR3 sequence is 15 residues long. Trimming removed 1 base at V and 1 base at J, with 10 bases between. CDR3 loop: CASSIGRGWNTEAFF. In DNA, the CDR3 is TGTGCCAGTAGTATAGGGAGGGGTTGGAACACTGAAGCTTTCTTT.

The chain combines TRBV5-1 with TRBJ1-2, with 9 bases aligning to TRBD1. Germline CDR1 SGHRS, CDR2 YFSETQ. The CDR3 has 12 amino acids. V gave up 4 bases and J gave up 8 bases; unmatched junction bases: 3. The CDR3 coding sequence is TGCGCCAGCAGCCGGGACAGGGACGGCTACACCTTC. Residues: CASSRDRDGYTF.

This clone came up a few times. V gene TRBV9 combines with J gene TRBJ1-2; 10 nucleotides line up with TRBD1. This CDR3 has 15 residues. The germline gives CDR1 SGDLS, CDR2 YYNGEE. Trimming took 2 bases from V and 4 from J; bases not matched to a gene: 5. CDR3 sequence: CASSVTGTGVYGYTF. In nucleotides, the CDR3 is TGTGCCAGCAGCGTCACCGGGACAGGGGTCTATGGCTACACCTTC.

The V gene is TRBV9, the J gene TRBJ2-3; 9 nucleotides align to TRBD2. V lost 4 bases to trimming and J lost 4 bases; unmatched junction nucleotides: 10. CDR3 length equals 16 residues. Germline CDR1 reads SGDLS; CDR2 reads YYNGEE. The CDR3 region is CASSPTEAGGADTQYF. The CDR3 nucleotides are TGTGCCAGCAGCCCGACGGAAGCGGGGGGCGCAGATACGCAGTATTTT.

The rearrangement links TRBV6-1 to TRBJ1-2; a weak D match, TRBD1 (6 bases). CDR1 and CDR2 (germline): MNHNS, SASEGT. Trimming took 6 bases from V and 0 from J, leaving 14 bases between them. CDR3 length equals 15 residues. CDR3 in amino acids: CASRHNREANYGYTF. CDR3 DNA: TGTGCCAGCAGGCACAACAGGGAAGCTAACTATGGCTACACCTTC.

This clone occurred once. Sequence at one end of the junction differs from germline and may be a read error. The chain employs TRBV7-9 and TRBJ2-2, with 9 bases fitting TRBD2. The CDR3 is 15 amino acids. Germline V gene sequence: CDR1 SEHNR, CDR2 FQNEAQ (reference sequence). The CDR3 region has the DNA TGTGCCAGCAGTTTAGCGGGGGCCGACACCGGGGAGCTGTTTTTT. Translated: CASSLAGADTGELFF.

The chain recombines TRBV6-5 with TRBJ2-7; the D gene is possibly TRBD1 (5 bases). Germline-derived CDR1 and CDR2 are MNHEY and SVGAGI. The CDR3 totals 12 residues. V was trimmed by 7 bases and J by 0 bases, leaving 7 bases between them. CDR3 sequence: CASTDTSYEQYF. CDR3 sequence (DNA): TGTGCCAGCACGGACACCTCCTACGAGCAGTACTTC.

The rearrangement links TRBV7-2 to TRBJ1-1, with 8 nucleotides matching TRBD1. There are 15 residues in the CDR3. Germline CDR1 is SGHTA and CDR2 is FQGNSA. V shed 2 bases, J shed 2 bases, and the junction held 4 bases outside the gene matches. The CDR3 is CASSLWGQDNTEAFF. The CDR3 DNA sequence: TGTGCCAGCAGCTTATGGGGACAGGACAACACTGAAGCTTTCTTT.

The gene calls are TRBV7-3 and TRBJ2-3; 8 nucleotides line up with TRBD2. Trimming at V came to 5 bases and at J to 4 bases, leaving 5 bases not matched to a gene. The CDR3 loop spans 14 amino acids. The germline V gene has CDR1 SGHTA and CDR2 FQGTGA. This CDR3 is CASSTGLEADTQYF. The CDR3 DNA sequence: TGTGCCAGCAGCACGGGACTAGAAGCAGATACGCAGTATTTT.

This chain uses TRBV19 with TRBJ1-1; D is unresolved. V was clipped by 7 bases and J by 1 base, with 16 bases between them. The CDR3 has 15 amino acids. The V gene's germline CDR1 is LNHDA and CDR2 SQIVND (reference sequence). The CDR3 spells CASKSEGGRNTEAFF. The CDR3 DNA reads TGTGCCAGTAAGAGTGAGGGAGGCAGGAACACTGAAGCTTTCTTT.

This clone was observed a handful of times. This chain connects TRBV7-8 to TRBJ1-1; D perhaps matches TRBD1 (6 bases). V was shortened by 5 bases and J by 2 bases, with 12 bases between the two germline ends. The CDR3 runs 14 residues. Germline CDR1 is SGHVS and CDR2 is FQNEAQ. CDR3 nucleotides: TGTGCCAGCAGCGGAGTAGGGGGAAACACTGAAGCTTTCTTT. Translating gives CASSGVGGNTEAFF.

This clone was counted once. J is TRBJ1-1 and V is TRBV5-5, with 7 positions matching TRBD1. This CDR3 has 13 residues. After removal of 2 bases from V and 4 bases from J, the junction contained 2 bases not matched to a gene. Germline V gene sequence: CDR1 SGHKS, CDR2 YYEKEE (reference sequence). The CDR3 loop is CASSLGGGTEAFF. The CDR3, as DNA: TGTGCCAGCAGCTTAGGGGGCGGCACTGAAGCTTTCTTT.